This T cell receptor (beta chain) was sequenced for a study of T-cell memory formation after mild COVID-19. TCR alpha and TCR beta cDNA libraries with sample barcodes and UMIs came from 5'RACE using constant-segment primers. One entry per CDR3 protein, called by TCRdb with MiXCR from the 5' RACE reads. The sample has about 210,000 distinct CDR3 sequences, about 10% seen once. This clonotype was seen only a few times. Its matching antigen is unknown. Germline V CDR1 and CDR2: SGHRS, YFSETQ. The V and J ends lost 4 bases and 8 bases, in that order; junction bases with no gene match: 5. CDR3 length equals 13 residues. The study's findings and limits: Contracting clones localized mainly to CM and EM when CD4+ and mainly to EMRA when CD8+. Several responding clones turned up in pre-infection memory, indicating that cross-reactive memory may have taken part.

The sample was PBMCs or a T cell subset sorted from them (not recorded which). The TCR comes from a man between 18 and 29 years old who had mild COVID-19 (a few samples of this study predate the infection). Cell type and time point are not known. The chain combines TRBV5-1 with TRBJ1-2; 10 bases line up with TRBD1. CDR3 in amino acids: CASSTGTGEGYTF. CDR3 DNA sequence: TGCGCCAGCAGCACCGGGACAGGGGAAGGCTACACCTTC.